The 21 T cell receptor beta chains below all came from one sample that was sequenced in a study of control samples from healthy donors and cancer patients. Produced via immunoSEQ multiplex PCR; TCRdb's table is partial and in-frame only. Of 200,000 or so clones detected, over 90% appear once; the ten largest clones hold about 1.6%. Specimen: blood. These receptors originate from a man aged 50-60 years in good health.

The chain uses TRBV15 and TRBJ2-7; TRBD2 matches 10 bases. V trimming: 1 base; J trimming: 9 bases; junction bases outside the gene matches: 6. The CDR3 consists of 14 residues. The V gene's germline CDR1 is LNHNV and CDR2 YYDKDF (reference sequence). The CDR3 region has the DNA TGTGCCACCAGCAGAGGGCTAGCGGGGGAAGGGCAGTACTTC. It specifies CATSRGLAGEGQYF.

The rearrangement uses TRBV5-4 and TRBJ1-3, with a possible D match to TRBD1 (5 bases). Germline-derived CDR1 and CDR2 are SGHNT and YYREEE (reference sequence). Trimming stripped 0 bases from V and 11 bases from J, with 9 bases between. The CDR3 runs to 12 residues. DNA of the CDR3: TGTGCCAGCAGCTTGGAGGGGCAACCCATATATTTT. Amino acids: CASSLEGQPIYF.

The CDR3 DNA reads as TGTGCCAGCAGTGAACTAGCGGCCACGGGCACAGATACGCAGTATTTT. The encoded protein is CASSELAATGTDTQYF. The chain is built from TRBV6-1 and TRBJ2-3, with 7 bases aligning to TRBD2. The CDR3 length is 16 residues. V trimming: 2 bases; J trimming: 1 base; junction bases outside the gene matches: 6. Germline CDR1 MNHNS, CDR2 SASEGT.

This clone showed up just once. The CDR3 reads CASSAAGDYGYTF. CDR3 nucleotides: TGTGCCAGCAGCGCCGCCGGGGACTATGGCTACACCTTC. The chain combines TRBV6-5 with TRBJ1-2; the D is unclear. This CDR3 is built from 13 residues. The V gene's germline CDR1 is MNHEY and CDR2 SVGAGI. With 6 bases removed from V and 3 bases from J, the gap between germline ends came to 11 bases.

The rearrangement links TRBV28 to TRBJ2-1; D assignment may be TRBD1 or TRBD2 (6 bases each). The CDR3 length is 15 residues. CDR1 is MDHEN, CDR2 SYDVKM, per germline. V was pared by 5 bases and J by 8 bases, with 19 bases between. In nucleotides, the CDR3 is TGTGCCAGCAGTAATAGGGCAGCTAGGGGGGATGAGCAGTTCTTC. Amino acid sequence: CASSNRAARGDEQFF.

The rearrangement joins TRBV9 to TRBJ2-1; D tentatively reads TRBD1 or TRBD2 (5 bases each). CDR1 and CDR2 (germline): SGDLS, YYNGEE. The CDR3 has 16 residues. Trimming took off 0 bases at V and 7 bases at J, with 17 bases between the two ends. The CDR3 DNA reads as TGTGCCAGCAGCGTAGGGGACCGAGTGCGGCTAAATGAGCAGTTCTTC. It specifies CASSVGDRVRLNEQFF.

The chain recombines TRBV5-1 with TRBJ2-5; D gene ambiguous. CDR1 is SGHRS and CDR2 is YFSETQ in the germline V gene. V lost 0 bases and J 3 bases, leaving 6 bases between the germline ends. This CDR3 is 13 amino acids long. The CDR3 reads CASSLDSEETQYF. Here the CDR3 DNA reads TGCGCCAGCAGCTTGGACAGTGAAGAGACCCAGTACTTC. The complete variable domain, with remaining parts taken from reference TRBV5-1 and TRBJ2-5, reads KAGVTQTPRYLIKTRGQQVTLSCSPISGHRSVSWYQQTPGQGLQFLFEYFSETQRNKGNFPGRFSGRQFSNSRSEMNVSTLELGDSALYLCASSLDSEETQYFGPGTRLLVL.

The chain recombines TRBV5-1 with TRBJ1-4; D gene unclear. This CDR3 is built from 13 residues. The germline V gene encodes CDR1 SGHRS and CDR2 YFSETQ. Trimming took off 4 bases at V and 8 bases at J, with 12 bases between the two ends. The CDR3 DNA sequence: TGCGCCAGCAGCCCTACTCCGACCGAAAAACTGTTTTTT. Its translation: CASSPTPTEKLFF.

This chain joins TRBV5-1 and TRBJ2-5, with 7 nucleotides matching TRBD1. J gave up 5 bases and V 4 bases, and 8 bases lay outside the gene matches. The CDR3 sequence is 14 residues long. The germline CDR1 and CDR2 sequences are SGHRS and YFSETQ. The CDR3 DNA follows: TGCGCCAGCAGCAGAGGGACAGACGGTGAGACCCAGTACTTC. Protein sequence: CASSRGTDGETQYF.

The chain couples TRBV10-1 to TRBJ2-3, with a weak D call TRBD2 (5 bases). The V end was cut by 4 bases, the J end by 0 bases, with 8 bases between. This CDR3 has 14 amino acids. The V gene's germline CDR1 is WNHNN and CDR2 SYGVQD (reference sequence). The CDR3 sequence: CASSVIASTDTQYF. Here the CDR3 DNA reads TGCGCCAGCAGTGTAATAGCGAGCACAGATACGCAGTATTTT.

This clone was observed a single time. The chain employs TRBV14 and TRBJ1-1, with D tentatively TRBD1 (5 bases). The CDR3 runs 13 residues. V was pared by 3 bases and J by 1 base, with 6 bases between. Germline CDR1 and CDR2: SGHDN and FVKESK. CDR3 loop: CASSQQGNTEAFF. The CDR3 DNA sequence: TGTGCCAGCAGCCAGCAGGGGAACACTGAAGCTTTCTTT.

The count of this clone is one. The CDR3 reads CSASRAGGTLSYEQYF. Written as DNA, the CDR3 is TGCAGTGCTAGTAGAGCGGGGGGTACACTCTCCTACGAGCAGTACTTC. The chain employs TRBV20-1 and TRBJ2-7, with 9 bases matching TRBD2. Trimming cost V 3 bases and J 0 bases; bases outside gene matches: 9. The CDR3 is 16 residues long. Germline V gene sequence: CDR1 DFQATT, CDR2 SNEGSKA (reference sequence).

V is TRBV7-2 and J is TRBJ2-3, with 15 bases identical to TRBD2. J was trimmed by 2 bases and V by 5 bases; bases with no gene match: 8. Germline CDR1 reads SGHTA; CDR2 reads FQGNSA. This CDR3 spans 18 amino acids. DNA of the CDR3: TGTGCCAGCAGCCAGTTGGGACTAGCGGGGGGTCCCACAGATACGCAGTATTTT. It codes for CASSQLGLAGGPTDTQYF.

This rearrangement joins TRBV3-1 (or the pseudogene TRBV3-2) to TRBJ1-3; no clear D gene. The CDR3 is made up of 13 amino acids. Germline loops: CDR1 LGHDT, CDR2 YNNKEL (reference sequence). The V end lost 4 bases, the J end lost 6 bases, and 10 bases lay between the germline ends. The CDR3 bases are TGTGCCAGCAGCCTCCTTCGGACAAACACCATATATTTT. Translating it yields CASSLLRTNTIYF.

Concerning this clone: Other DNA sequences in this sample translate to the same CDR3. The chain links TRBV7-9 to TRBJ1-1; D is possibly TRBD1 (6 bases). The CDR3 loop spans 14 amino acids. Trimming cost V 1 base and J 1 base, with 7 bases left between them. Germline V gene sequence: CDR1 SEHNR, CDR2 FQNEAQ (reference sequence). CDR3: CASSLGTANTEAFF. CDR3 coding DNA: TGTGCCAGCAGCTTAGGGACAGCGAACACTGAAGCTTTCTTT.

The chain is built from TRBV7-9 and TRBJ2-2; perhaps TRBD1 as D (6 bases). The CDR3 loop spans 16 amino acids. Germline CDR1 and CDR2: SEHNR and FQNEAQ (reference sequence). Trimming shortened V by 3 bases and J by 4 bases, and 15 bases separated the two germline ends. CDR3: CASSFSRTGTTGELFF. In DNA, the CDR3 is TGTGCCAGCAGCTTTTCAAGAACAGGGACCACCGGGGAGCTGTTTTTT.

The chain recombines TRBV28 with TRBJ1-5, with D hard to call. The CDR3 loop spans 10 amino acids. CDR1 and CDR2 from the germline V gene are MDHEN and SYDVKM. Trimming removed 2 bases from V and 7 bases from J, with 0 bases in between. The CDR3 here is CASSLQPQHF. The CDR3 DNA reads TGTGCCAGCAGTTTACAGCCCCAGCATTTT.

This rearrangement joins TRBV28 to TRBJ2-2; D is perhaps TRBD1 (5 bases). Germline V gene data show CDR1 as MDHEN and CDR2 as SYDVKM. Trimming removed 6 bases at V and 7 bases at J, with 15 bases between. This CDR3 spans 14 amino acids. The CDR3, as DNA: TGTGCCAGCAGCCTGAGACCCGACAGCGGGGAGCTGTTTTTT. Translated: CASSLRPDSGELFF. The complete variable domain, with remaining parts taken from reference TRBV28 and TRBJ2-2, reads DVKVTQSSRYLVKRTGEKVFLECVQDMDHENMFWYRQDPGLGLRLIYFSYDVKMKEKGDIPEGYSVSREKKERFSLILESASTNQTSMYLCASSLRPDSGELFFGEGSRLTVL.

The CDR3 loop is CASSLTSGSTDTQYF. CDR3 sequence (DNA): TGTGCCAGCAGCTTGACTAGCGGGAGCACAGATACGCAGTATTTT. The chain combines TRBV5-5 with TRBJ2-3, with 9 bases that match TRBD2. The CDR3 contains 15 residues. CDR1 is SGHKS and CDR2 is YYEKEE in the germline V gene (reference sequence). V was pared by 1 base and J by 0 bases, with 0 bases of the junction left unmatched.

V is TRBV30 and J is TRBJ2-1; TRBD2 matches at 8 bases. CDR1 GTSNPN and CDR2 SVGIG come from the germline V gene (reference sequence). Trimming cost V 3 bases and J 7 bases; bases outside gene matches: 2. There are 12 residues in the CDR3. CDR3 DNA sequence: TGTGCCTGGAGAACTAGCGGAAATGAGCAGTTCTTC. Translated: CAWRTSGNEQFF.

CDR3: CASSLARPTTNEKLFF. The CDR3, as DNA: TGTGCCAGCAGTTTAGCCCGTCCTACAACTAATGAAAAACTGTTTTTT. The V and J genes are TRBV28 and TRBJ1-4, with D unresolved. With 2 bases removed from V and 0 bases from J, the gap between germline ends came to 10 bases. The CDR3 spans 16 residues. Germline V gene data show CDR1 as MDHEN and CDR2 as SYDVKM.